The 8 T cell receptor beta chains given below trace back to one sample, sequenced in a study of CD8 T cells in Susac syndrome (dated by TCRdb to 2018 to 2020). The method was the immunoSEQ multiplex PCR assay. RNA was extracted using the RNeasy kit, and roughly 0.45 to 1 microgram was reverse transcribed with random hexamers. TCRdb reanalyzed the raw reads on its own, using fastp at Q25 for trimming and MiXCR for clone calling, and kept in-frame beta chains. All rows with the same CDR3 protein become a single entry with the most common DNA and genes. The sample yields around 200,000 distinct CDR3 sequences; approximately 94% were counted once. The ten largest account for approximately 0.09% of the sample. The sample consisted of CD4+ T cells from PBMCs. The receptors originated from a human donor with multiple sclerosis.

This rearrangement joins TRBV28 to TRBJ2-7; 8 nucleotides line up with TRBD1. The junction had 8 bases not matched to a gene; V was cut back by 3 bases and J by 4 bases. Per the germline V gene, CDR1 is MDHEN and CDR2 is SYDVKM. The length of the CDR3 is 15 residues. In DNA, the CDR3 is TGTGCCAGCAGTTTGCCCGGGACAGGACTTTACGAGCAGTACTTC. It codes for CASSLPGTGLYEQYF.

This rearrangement joins TRBV7-2 to TRBJ2-3; the match to TRBD2 covers 9 bases. V trimming: 4 bases; J trimming: 0 bases; junction bases outside the gene matches: 8. CDR1 SGHTA and CDR2 FQGNSA come from the germline V gene. The CDR3 totals 17 residues. The CDR3 protein is CASSYLLAGTSTDTQYF. CDR3 nucleotide sequence: TGTGCCAGCAGCTATCTTCTAGCGGGGACTAGCACAGATACGCAGTATTTT.

CDR3 in amino acids: CASTPFWGNSYNEQFF. CDR3 coding DNA: TGTGCCAGCACCCCATTTTGGGGGAACTCCTACAATGAGCAGTTCTTC. The V and J genes are TRBV7-2 and TRBJ2-1; D is perhaps TRBD1 or TRBD2 (5 bases each). Germline V gene lookup returns CDR1 SGHTA and CDR2 FQGNSA. Trimming removed 7 bases at V and 0 bases at J, with 16 bases between. The CDR3 has 16 residues.

V usage is TRBV24-1 and J usage is TRBJ2-7, with D perhaps TRBD2 (7 bases). The CDR3 is 15 residues long. Trimming took 1 base from V and 2 from J, leaving 11 bases between them. CDR1 is KGHDR and CDR2 is SFDVKD in the germline V gene. CDR3 sequence reads: CATSDFTGGTYEQYF. CDR3 coding DNA: TGTGCCACCAGTGATTTTACGGGGGGCACCTACGAGCAGTACTTC.

V usage is TRBV4-1 and J usage is TRBJ1-2; D gene ambiguous. V gave up 0 bases and J gave up 6 bases, with 17 bases separating them. In germline, CDR1 is MGHRA, CDR2 YSYEKL. CDR3 length equals 16 residues. The CDR3 sequence: CASSQDVQTNYDGYTF. The CDR3, as DNA: TGCGCCAGCAGCCAAGATGTCCAGACGAACTATGATGGCTACACCTTC.

V usage is TRBV20-1 and J usage is TRBJ1-5; the D gene is possibly TRBD1 (5 bases). CDR1 is DFQATT and CDR2 is SNEGSKA in the germline V gene (reference sequence). The CDR3 has 15 residues. V was trimmed by 0 bases and J by 2 bases, leaving 11 bases between them. Written as DNA, the CDR3 is TGCAGTGCTAGAGATTGGGGCAGAGGCAATCAGCCCCAGCATTTT. Translated, it gives CSARDWGRGNQPQHF.

The chain links TRBV19 to TRBJ1-5, with TRBD1 identical over 10 bases. The CDR3 consists of 16 residues. Germline-derived CDR1 and CDR2 are LNHDA and SQIVND (reference sequence). V dropped 4 bases and J dropped 0; count of bases not matched to a gene: 3. The CDR3 region is CASSRTGGTSNQPQHF. The CDR3 DNA is TGTGCCAGTAGTAGGACAGGGGGGACTAGCAATCAGCCCCAGCATTTT.

This clonotype was found once. V gene TRBV25-1 combines with J gene TRBJ1-2; D is undetermined. V lost 4 bases and J 6 bases, leaving 6 bases between the germline ends. The CDR3 spans 11 residues. Germline-derived CDR1 and CDR2 are MGHDK and SYGVNS. The CDR3 DNA follows: TGTGCCAGCAGTGCCCATAATGGCTACACCTTC. This sequence encodes CASSAHNGYTF.